This T cell receptor beta chain was observed in a study of glioma-infiltrating T cells. Broader study findings: Tissue-blood divergence was below expectation in non-neoplastic patients, above in gliomas. CDR3 overlap between tissue and blood was very small.

The iRepertoire nested amplicon-rescue multiplex PCR amplified TCR alpha and beta CDR3s from RNA. For one-step reverse transcription and amplification, roughly 85-450 ng of tissue mRNA or PBMC total RNA was used. TCRdb passed the multiplex PCR reads through MiXCR, listing each CDR3 protein once. The sample holds roughly 20,000 distinct CDR3 sequences, around 23% seen once. A remark on this clonotype: As yet, its antigen is unknown.

Sequencing was done on a sample of glioma tissue, nonneoplastic brain tissue, or PBMCs (not recorded which). This TCR derives from a human donor with low-grade glioma or glioblastoma, undergoing nonglioma brain surgery, or in good health (not recorded which).

In DNA form, the CDR3 reads TGTGCCAGCAGTGGGACAGGGGATAGCAATCAGCCCCAGCATTTT. This gives the protein CASSGTGDSNQPQHF. The chain carries TRBV6-5 and TRBJ1-5; TRBD1 agrees at 10 bases. From germline, CDR1 is MNHEY and CDR2 SVGAGI. This CDR3 has 15 residues. Unmatched junction bases numbered 1, after V lost 5 bases and J lost 0 bases.